The subject of this entry is one T cell receptor (beta chain). The antigen is undetermined. These data originate in a study of cytomegalovirus exposure and HLA in healthy donors. About the research overall: Of around 400 genotyped donors, roughly 80% grouped in the Caucasian-associated ancestry cluster. General study results and limits: The study designated 164 TCR beta chains cytomegalovirus-associated. Prediction of most subjects' HLA-A and HLA-B alleles by TCR beta sequences was reportedly accurate. According to reports, the classifier identified cytomegalovirus status with high specificity and sensitivity.

The study ran its PCR with 60 Vbeta and 13 Jbeta primers. The assay was immunoSEQ multiplex PCR, and TCRdb's table has in-frame clones only and misses some. The sample lists about 240,000 clones; 82% were seen once. Germline CDR1 is MNHEY and CDR2 is SMNVEV (reference sequence). The V gene end was trimmed by 5 bases and the J gene end by 3 bases; junction bases not matched to a gene: 7. The CDR3 has 15 residues. Sequenced input: PBMCs. The gene calls are TRBV27 and TRBJ2-1; 7 nucleotides match TRBD2. This sequence was found in a middle-aged woman in good health and CMV-seropositive. This CDR3 is CASSQGVAGYNEQFF. The CDR3 coding sequence is TGTGCCAGCAGTCAGGGAGTAGCGGGCTACAATGAGCAGTTCTTC.